The next 27 T cell receptor beta chains were all read from a single sample in a study of blood T cell repertoires in COVID-19. Here immunoSEQ multiplex PCR was the method, and the copy in TCRdb shows in-frame clones only, minus some. The table has about 29,000 clones, around 85% seen once; the top ten hold about 24%. Sequencing was performed on peripheral blood. These receptor sequences come from a human donor with active COVID-19. The donor label of this sample is uncertain.

The chain has TRBV5-1 and TRBJ2-7, with TRBD2 matching 7 bases. The CDR3 is made up of 15 amino acids. CDR1 and CDR2 (germline): SGHRS, YFSETQ. The V segment lost 4 bases and the J segment 3 bases; nucleotides outside the gene matches: 10. CDR3 sequence: CASSPGGGFSYEQYF. The CDR3 nucleotides read TGCGCCAGCAGCCCGGGCGGGGGATTTAGCTACGAGCAGTACTTC.

The CDR3 is CASSLMTNTQYF. CDR3 DNA sequence: TGTGCCAGCAGCTTAATGACAAATACGCAGTATTTT. The chain has TRBV11-2 and TRBJ2-3; D unresolved. Germline values: CDR1 SGHAT, CDR2 FQNNGV. This CDR3 has 12 residues. Trimming took off 2 bases at V and 7 bases at J, with 7 bases between the two ends.

The genes are TRBV6-5 and TRBJ2-3, with 7 bases aligning to TRBD2. The V segment lost 6 bases and the J segment 5 bases; nucleotides outside the gene matches: 2. The V gene's germline CDR1 is MNHEY and CDR2 SVGAGI. The CDR3 contains 12 residues. This chain's CDR3 is CASRGLLDTQYF. The CDR3 bases are TGTGCCAGCAGGGGACTACTAGATACGCAGTATTTT.

The rearrangement joins TRBV5-5 to TRBJ1-1; TRBD1 matches at 8 bases. V was clipped by 4 bases and J by 0 bases; unmatched bases: 8. CDR1 and CDR2 from the germline V gene are SGHKS and YYEKEE (reference sequence). There are 16 residues in the CDR3. The CDR3 coding sequence is TGTGCCAGCAGCGGCGACAGGGGTAGGGTGAACACTGAAGCTTTCTTT. Translating gives CASSGDRGRVNTEAFF.

This clone was counted a few times. This chain joins TRBV2 and TRBJ2-3; 11 bases are a match to TRBD1. With 6 bases clipped from V and 3 bases from J, the junction kept 11 bases outside the gene matches. Germline V lookup: CDR1 SNHLY, CDR2 FYNNEI. This CDR3 contains 17 residues. CDR3 nucleotide sequence: TGTGCCAGCAGCGATAGTCCCGGGACAGGGGGGACAGATACGCAGTATTTT. Translation gives CASSDSPGTGGTDTQYF.

The chain links TRBV14 to TRBJ2-5; D might be TRBD2 (6 bases). The CDR3 contains 14 residues. Germline V lookup: CDR1 SGHDN, CDR2 FVKESK. V dropped 0 bases and J dropped 7 bases, with 12 bases sitting between them. The CDR3 loop is CASSQDGRFATQYF. The CDR3 DNA follows: TGTGCCAGCAGCCAAGACGGGAGATTCGCGACCCAGTACTTC.

The chain joins TRBV5-1 to TRBJ2-4; 8 nucleotides agree with TRBD2. The CDR3 spans 14 residues. V lost 4 bases to trimming and J lost 5 bases; unmatched junction nucleotides: 5. Looked up from germline, CDR1 is SGHRS and CDR2 is YFSETQ. Here the CDR3 DNA reads TGCGCCAGCAGCCCCGCGGGGGGCCAAAACATTCAGTACTTC. Its protein is CASSPAGGQNIQYF.

The sample holds a few counts of this clone. The chain combines TRBV10-1 with TRBJ1-1; no clear D gene. Germline CDR1 WNHNN, CDR2 SYGVQD (reference sequence). This CDR3 spans 13 amino acids. With 4 bases removed from V and 1 base from J, the gap between germline ends came to 7 bases. CDR3 bases: TGCGCCAGCAGTGCCCAGGAGAACACTGAAGCTTTCTTT. It specifies CASSAQENTEAFF.

The rearrangement links TRBV6-5 to TRBJ1-2; 8 nucleotides match TRBD1. There are 14 residues in the CDR3. V shed 7 bases, J shed 5 bases, and the junction held 9 bases outside the gene matches. Germline CDR1 is MNHEY and CDR2 is SVGAGI. The CDR3 nucleotides read TGTGCCAGCAACCCCCGGGACAGGCTTTATGGCTACACCTTC. Amino acids: CASNPRDRLYGYTF.

This rearrangement joins TRBV2 to TRBJ1-1; 10 bases fit TRBD1. V trimming: 3 bases; J trimming: 0 bases; junction bases outside the gene matches: 4. The CDR3 runs to 16 residues. The germline V gene has CDR1 SNHLY and CDR2 FYNNEI. For the CDR3, the DNA is TGTGCCAGCAGTGATGTGACAGGGGGCCTGAACACTGAAGCTTTCTTT. This gives the protein CASSDVTGGLNTEAFF.

V gene TRBV19 combines with J gene TRBJ2-4; D may be TRBD1 (6 bases). Trimming removed 4 bases at V and 3 bases at J, with 19 bases between. Germline CDR1 and CDR2: LNHDA and SQIVND (reference sequence). The CDR3 sequence is 17 residues long. CDR3 DNA: TGTGCCAGTAGTAATGGTGTGGGGACATCAGGCAAAAACATTCAGTACTTC. It encodes CASSNGVGTSGKNIQYF.

This clone was observed a few times. This chain links TRBV7-9 with TRBJ2-7, with D possibly being TRBD2 (5 bases). Germline CDR1 and CDR2: SEHNR and FQNEAQ (reference sequence). V lost 0 bases to trimming and J lost 7 bases, with 13 bases between them. The CDR3 is 14 amino acids. CDR3 sequence (DNA): TGTGCCAGCAGCTTAGCCCTCTTACCGGGGGAGCAGTACTTC. This sequence encodes CASSLALLPGEQYF. Supplemented by reference TRBV7-9 and TRBJ2-7, the full variable domain reads DTGVSQNPRHKITKRGQNVTFRCDPISEHNRLYWYRQTLGQGPEFLTYFQNEAQLEKSRLLSDRFSAERPKGSFSTLEIQRTEQGDSAMYLCASSLALLPGEQYFGPGTRLTVT.

This chain links TRBV3-1 (or the pseudogene TRBV3-2) with TRBJ1-6; D is uncertain. This CDR3 has 13 amino acids. Trimming removed 4 bases from V and 8 bases from J, with 9 bases in between. The V gene's germline CDR1 is LGHDT and CDR2 YNNKEL (reference sequence). CDR3 amino acids: CASSLGGDSPLHF. The CDR3 nucleotides are TGTGCCAGCAGCCTCGGCGGAGATTCACCCCTCCACTTT.

The gene calls are TRBV6-5 and TRBJ1-2; the D is unclear. V gave up 7 bases and J gave up 4 bases, with 10 bases separating them. Germline V gene lookup returns CDR1 MNHEY and CDR2 SVGAGI. This CDR3 contains 12 residues. The CDR3 spells CASMESSYGYTF. In DNA, the CDR3 is TGTGCCAGCATGGAGTCTAGCTATGGCTACACCTTC.

The CDR3 DNA sequence: TGTGCCAGCAGCCACGACGGGACAGCCCTTAATGAGCAGTTCTTC. Protein product: CASSHDGTALNEQFF. This chain links TRBV7-6 with TRBJ2-1; 7 nucleotides agree with TRBD1. CDR1 and CDR2 (germline): SGHVS, FNYEAQ. The junction had 11 bases not matched to a gene; V was cut back by 5 bases and J by 7 bases. The CDR3 is made up of 15 amino acids.

V and J are TRBV9 and TRBJ2-3; 8 bases align to TRBD2. The CDR3 is 16 amino acids. Per the germline V gene, CDR1 is SGDLS and CDR2 is YYNGEE. With V trimmed by 0 bases and J by 2 bases, 5 bases remained unmatched. The CDR3 DNA reads TGTGCCAGCAGCGTAGGGCTAGCGGGCATCACAGATACGCAGTATTTT. Protein sequence: CASSVGLAGITDTQYF. Looking up the rest from reference TRBV9 and TRBJ2-3 gives the full variable domain: DSGVTQTPKHLITATGQRVTLRCSPRSGDLSVYWYQQSLDQGLQFLIQYYNGEERAKGNILERFSAQQFPDLHSELNLSSLELGDSALYFCASSVGLAGITDTQYFGPGTRLTVL.

This chain joins TRBV6-6 and TRBJ2-2; weak D call: TRBD2 (5 bases). V lost 3 bases to trimming and J lost 0 bases, with 11 bases between them. The CDR3 spans 16 residues. CDR1 is MNHNY, CDR2 SVGAGI, per germline (reference sequence). The CDR3 DNA is TGTGCCAGCAGTTATTGGAGGCACACGAACACCGGGGAGCTGTTTTTT. Translating it yields CASSYWRHTNTGELFF.

This chain uses TRBV7-2 with TRBJ2-1, with TRBD2 identical over 8 bases. Germline V gene lookup returns CDR1 SGHTA and CDR2 FQGNSA. There are 13 residues in the CDR3. J gave up 10 bases and V 4 bases, and 6 bases lay outside the gene matches. The CDR3 sequence is CASSSWGLDEQFF. In DNA, the CDR3 is TGTGCCAGCAGCTCCTGGGGACTAGACGAGCAGTTCTTC.

The chain has TRBV3-1 (or the pseudogene TRBV3-2) and TRBJ2-5; 7 bases fit TRBD2. CDR1 and CDR2 from the germline V gene are LGHDT and YNNKEL (reference sequence). This CDR3 comprises 15 residues. V trimming: 1 base; J trimming: 6 bases; junction bases outside the gene matches: 8. The CDR3 nucleotides are TGTGCCAGCAGCCAAGGAAGCGGGGTTGTAAAGACCCAGTACTTC. Protein sequence: CASSQGSGVVKTQYF.

In this sample, this clone is medium-sized. This chain uses TRBV19 with TRBJ2-7; D not resolved. Germline V lookup: CDR1 LNHDA, CDR2 SQIVND (reference sequence). V lost 1 base and J lost 0, with 7 bases in between. This CDR3 has 14 amino acids. Here the CDR3 reads CASSIGALSYEQYF. CDR3 bases: TGTGCCAGTAGTATAGGAGCCCTCTCCTACGAGCAGTACTTC.

The chain uses TRBV6-5 and TRBJ2-7, with TRBD1 identical over 11 bases. The V gene end was trimmed by 7 bases and the J gene end by 7 bases; junction bases not matched to a gene: 6. CDR1 MNHEY and CDR2 SVGAGI come from the germline V gene. The CDR3 covers 13 residues. CDR3 nucleotides: TGTGCCAGCACCGGACAGGGGGCTTGGGAGCAGTACTTC. It codes for CASTGQGAWEQYF.

The gene calls are TRBV4-3 and TRBJ2-1; TRBD2 is a possible D gene (6 bases). The germline V gene encodes CDR1 LGHNA and CDR2 YSLEER. Trimming took off 1 base at V and 0 bases at J, with 25 bases between the two ends. This CDR3 is built from 21 residues. The CDR3 sequence: CASSQGDVGRQFIYSYNEQFF. CDR3 bases: TGCGCCAGCAGCCAAGGGGACGTGGGGAGGCAGTTCATCTACTCCTACAATGAGCAGTTCTTC.

The chain recombines TRBV28 with TRBJ2-3; TRBD1 is a possible D gene (6 bases). In germline, CDR1 is MDHEN, CDR2 SYDVKM. The CDR3 is 14 amino acids. V was trimmed by 6 bases and J by 1 base, leaving 11 bases between them. CDR3 in DNA: TGTGCCAGCAGCCCCAGGGGAGGCACAGATACGCAGTATTTT. The encoded protein is CASSPRGGTDTQYF.

The chain couples TRBV5-6 to TRBJ2-2, with D tentatively TRBD2 (6 bases). The CDR3 loop spans 15 amino acids. The V gene lost 1 base and the J gene lost 4 bases, with 11 bases spanning the gap. Germline V lookup: CDR1 SGHDT, CDR2 YYEEEE. CDR3 nucleotide sequence: TGTGCCAGCAGCTTGACTCCCGGGAGCACCGGGGAGCTGTTTTTT. It codes for CASSLTPGSTGELFF.

The chain combines TRBV7-3 with TRBJ2-7; 13 bases line up with TRBD2. Trimming removed 6 bases from V and 5 bases from J; junction bases left unmatched: 7. CDR3 length: 15 amino acids. CDR1 and CDR2 (germline): SGHTA, FQGTGA. In nucleotides, the CDR3 is TGTGCCAGCAGTCCCGGGACTAGCGGGGCGCACGAGCAGTACTTC. Translating gives CASSPGTSGAHEQYF.

In this sample, this clone turned up once. This chain joins TRBV18 and TRBJ1-6; 7 bases match TRBD1. Germline lookup yields CDR1 KGHSH and CDR2 LQKENI. Germline trimming cut 3 bases from V and 10 bases from J; bases unmatched to any gene: 3. This CDR3 has 13 amino acids. CDR3 nucleotides: TGTGCCAGCTCACCGGAGGGGGCCTCACCCCTCCACTTT. It is translated as CASSPEGASPLHF.

This clone has a single count. The chain links TRBV6-5 to TRBJ1-4; D call uncertain. Trimming shortened V by 6 bases and J by 8 bases, and 16 bases separated the two germline ends. In germline, CDR1 is MNHEY, CDR2 SVGAGI. The CDR3 loop spans 14 amino acids. In DNA, the CDR3 is TGTGCCAGCAGAAAGACATTGAATACCGAAAAACTGTTTTTT. Its translation: CASRKTLNTEKLFF.